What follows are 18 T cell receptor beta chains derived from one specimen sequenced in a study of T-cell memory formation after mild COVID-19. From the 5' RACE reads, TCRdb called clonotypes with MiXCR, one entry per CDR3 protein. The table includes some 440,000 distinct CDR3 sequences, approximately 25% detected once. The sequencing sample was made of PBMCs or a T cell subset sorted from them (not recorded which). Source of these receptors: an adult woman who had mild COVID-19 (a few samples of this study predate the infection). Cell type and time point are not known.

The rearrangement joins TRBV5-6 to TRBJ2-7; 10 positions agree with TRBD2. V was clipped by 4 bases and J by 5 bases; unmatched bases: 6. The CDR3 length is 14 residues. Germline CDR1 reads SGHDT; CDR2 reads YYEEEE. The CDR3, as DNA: TGTGCCAGCAGCCTTAGCGGGGGGACCGACGAGCAGTACTTC. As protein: CASSLSGGTDEQYF.

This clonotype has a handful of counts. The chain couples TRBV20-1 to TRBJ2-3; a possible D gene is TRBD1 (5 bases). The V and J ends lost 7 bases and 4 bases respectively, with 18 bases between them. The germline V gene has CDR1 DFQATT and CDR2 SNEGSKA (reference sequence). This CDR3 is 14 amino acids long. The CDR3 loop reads CSEARQGSADTQYF. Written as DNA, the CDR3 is TGCAGTGAAGCGAGGCAGGGTTCTGCAGATACGCAGTATTTT.

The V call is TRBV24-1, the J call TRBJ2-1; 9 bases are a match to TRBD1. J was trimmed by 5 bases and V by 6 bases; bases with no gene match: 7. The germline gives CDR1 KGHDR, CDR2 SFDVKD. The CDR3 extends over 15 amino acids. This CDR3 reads CATSPGQGTNNEQFF. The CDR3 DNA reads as TGTGCCACCAGTCCGGGACAGGGTACGAACAATGAGCAGTTCTTC.

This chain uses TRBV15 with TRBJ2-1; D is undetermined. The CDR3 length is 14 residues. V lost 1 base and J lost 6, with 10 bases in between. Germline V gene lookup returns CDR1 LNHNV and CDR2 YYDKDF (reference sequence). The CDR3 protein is CATSRVLGGNEQFF. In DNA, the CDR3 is TGTGCCACCAGCAGAGTACTGGGCGGCAATGAGCAGTTCTTC.

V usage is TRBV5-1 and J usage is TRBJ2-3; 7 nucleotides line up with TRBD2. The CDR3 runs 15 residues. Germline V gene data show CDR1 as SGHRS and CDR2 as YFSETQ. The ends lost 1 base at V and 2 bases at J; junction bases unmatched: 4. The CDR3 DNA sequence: TGCGCCAGCAGCTTGTGGGGGGGTGACACAGATACGCAGTATTTT. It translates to CASSLWGGDTDTQYF.

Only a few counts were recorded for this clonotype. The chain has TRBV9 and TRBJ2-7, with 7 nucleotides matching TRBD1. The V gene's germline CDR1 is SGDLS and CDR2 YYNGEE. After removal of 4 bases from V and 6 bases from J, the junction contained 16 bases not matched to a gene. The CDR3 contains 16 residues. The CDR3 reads CASSIGQAALSGEQYF. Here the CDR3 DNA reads TGTGCCAGCAGCATAGGACAGGCAGCGCTTTCGGGCGAGCAGTACTTC.

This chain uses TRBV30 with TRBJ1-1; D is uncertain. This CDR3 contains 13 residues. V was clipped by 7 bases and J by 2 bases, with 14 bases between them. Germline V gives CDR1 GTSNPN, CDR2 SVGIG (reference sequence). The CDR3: CASNRGGNTEAFF. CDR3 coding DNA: TGTGCCTCCAATCGAGGTGGAAACACTGAAGCTTTCTTT.

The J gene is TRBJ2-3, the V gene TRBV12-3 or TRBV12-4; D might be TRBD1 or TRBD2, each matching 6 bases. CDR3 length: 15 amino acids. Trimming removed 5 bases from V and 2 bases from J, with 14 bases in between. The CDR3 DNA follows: TGTGCCAGCAGTCCCATCGGGGGCCTCACAGATACGCAGTATTTT. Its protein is CASSPIGGLTDTQYF.

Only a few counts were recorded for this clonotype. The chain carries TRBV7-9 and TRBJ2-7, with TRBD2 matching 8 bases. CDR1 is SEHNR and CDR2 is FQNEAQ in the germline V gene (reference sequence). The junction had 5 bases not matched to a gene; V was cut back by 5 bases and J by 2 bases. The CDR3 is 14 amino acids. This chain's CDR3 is CASSPTSAPYEQYF. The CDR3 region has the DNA TGTGCCAGCAGCCCGACTAGCGCACCCTACGAGCAGTACTTC.

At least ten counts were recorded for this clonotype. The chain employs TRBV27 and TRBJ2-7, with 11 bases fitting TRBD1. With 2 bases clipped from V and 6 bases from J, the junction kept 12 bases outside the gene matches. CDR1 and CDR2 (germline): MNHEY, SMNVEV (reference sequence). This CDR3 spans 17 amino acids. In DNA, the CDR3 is TGTGCCAGCAGTTTAGTTGTGGGACAGGGGGGTAAAAGCGAGCAGTACTTC. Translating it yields CASSLVVGQGGKSEQYF.

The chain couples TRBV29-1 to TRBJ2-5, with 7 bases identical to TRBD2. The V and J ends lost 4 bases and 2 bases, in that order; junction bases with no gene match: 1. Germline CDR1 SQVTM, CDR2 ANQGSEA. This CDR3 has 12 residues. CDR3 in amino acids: CSVGAGQETQYF. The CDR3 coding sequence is TGCAGCGTTGGAGCGGGGCAAGAGACCCAGTACTTC.

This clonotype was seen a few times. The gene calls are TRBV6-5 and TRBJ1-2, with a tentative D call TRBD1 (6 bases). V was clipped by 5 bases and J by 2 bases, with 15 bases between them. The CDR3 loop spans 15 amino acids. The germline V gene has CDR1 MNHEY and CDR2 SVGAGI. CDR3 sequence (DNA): TGTGCCAGCAGTGGGGGACACTTCGAGAACTATGGCTACACCTTC. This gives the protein CASSGGHFENYGYTF.

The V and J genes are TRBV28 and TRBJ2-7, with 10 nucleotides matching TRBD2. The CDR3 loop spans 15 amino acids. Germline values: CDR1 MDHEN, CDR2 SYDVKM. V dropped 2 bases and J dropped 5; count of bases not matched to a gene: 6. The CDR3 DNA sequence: TGTGCCAGCAGTTTAGCGGCTAGCGGGAGCAACGAGCAGTACTTC. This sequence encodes CASSLAASGSNEQYF. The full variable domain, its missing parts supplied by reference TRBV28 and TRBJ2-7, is DVKVTQSSRYLVKRTGEKVFLECVQDMDHENMFWYRQDPGLGLRLIYFSYDVKMKEKGDIPEGYSVSREKKERFSLILESASTNQTSMYLCASSLAASGSNEQYFGPGTRLTVT.

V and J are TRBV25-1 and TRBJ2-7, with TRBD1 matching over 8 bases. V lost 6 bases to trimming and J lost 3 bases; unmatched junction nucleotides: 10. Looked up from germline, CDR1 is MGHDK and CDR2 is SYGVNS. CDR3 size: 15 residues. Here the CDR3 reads CASSDPSQGVYEQYF. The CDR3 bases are TGTGCCAGCAGCGACCCCTCACAGGGGGTCTACGAGCAGTACTTC.

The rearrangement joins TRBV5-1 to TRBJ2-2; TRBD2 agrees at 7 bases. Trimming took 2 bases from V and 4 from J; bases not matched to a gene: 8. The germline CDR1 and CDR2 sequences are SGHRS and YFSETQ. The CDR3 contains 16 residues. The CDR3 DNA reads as TGCGCCAGCAGCTTCGCCTGGGAGGGACGCACCGGGGAGCTGTTTTTT. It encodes CASSFAWEGRTGELFF.

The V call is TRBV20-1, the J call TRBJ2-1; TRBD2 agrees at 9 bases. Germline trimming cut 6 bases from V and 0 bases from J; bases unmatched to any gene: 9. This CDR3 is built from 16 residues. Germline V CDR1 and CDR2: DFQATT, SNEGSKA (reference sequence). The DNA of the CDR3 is TGCAGTGCCTGGGGACTAGCCGCCGACTCCTACAATGAGCAGTTCTTC. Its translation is CSAWGLAADSYNEQFF.

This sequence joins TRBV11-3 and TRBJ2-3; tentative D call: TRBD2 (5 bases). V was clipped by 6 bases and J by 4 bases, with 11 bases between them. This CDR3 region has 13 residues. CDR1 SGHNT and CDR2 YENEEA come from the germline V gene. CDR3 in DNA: TGTGCCAGCAGGAAGAGGGCCGCAGATACGCAGTATTTT. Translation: CASRKRAADTQYF.

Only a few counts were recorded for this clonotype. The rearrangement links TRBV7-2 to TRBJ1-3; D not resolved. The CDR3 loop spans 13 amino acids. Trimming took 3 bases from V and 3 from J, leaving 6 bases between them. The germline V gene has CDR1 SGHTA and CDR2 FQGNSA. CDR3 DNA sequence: TGTGCCAGCAGCTTTTTCGGTGGAAACACCATATATTTT. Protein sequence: CASSFFGGNTIYF.